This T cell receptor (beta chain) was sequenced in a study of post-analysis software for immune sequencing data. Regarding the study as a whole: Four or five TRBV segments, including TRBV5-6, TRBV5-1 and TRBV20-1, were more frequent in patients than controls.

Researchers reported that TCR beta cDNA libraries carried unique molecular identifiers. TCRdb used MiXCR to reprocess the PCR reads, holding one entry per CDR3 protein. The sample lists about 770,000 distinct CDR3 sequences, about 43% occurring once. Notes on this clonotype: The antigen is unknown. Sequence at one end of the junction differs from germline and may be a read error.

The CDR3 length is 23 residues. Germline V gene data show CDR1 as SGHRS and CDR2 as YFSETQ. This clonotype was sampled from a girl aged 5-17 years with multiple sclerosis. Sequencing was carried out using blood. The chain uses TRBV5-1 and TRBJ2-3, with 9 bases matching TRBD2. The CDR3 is CANSWGIPGLLAGVLLNTDTQYF. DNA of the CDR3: TGCGCCAACAGCTGGGGGATTCCGGGCCTATTAGCGGGAGTGCTCCTGAACACAGATACGCAGTATTTT.